This passage covers 18 T cell receptor beta chains from one sample sequenced in a study of T cells after posttransplantation cyclophosphamide. The protocol was immunoSEQ multiplex PCR, while the TCRdb copy is restricted to in-frame clones and leaves out a portion. The sample shows 22,000 or so clones, approximately 73% of them seen only once. The sequenced material came from memory CD4+ T cells sorted from PBMCs. These receptors were taken from a woman aged 55-69 years in good health, CMV-negative, and a related stem cell transplant donor.

This chain joins TRBV30 and TRBJ1-2; D unclear. Trimming left V 3 bases short and J 4 bases short, with 9 bases between. The germline gives CDR1 GTSNPN, CDR2 SVGIG (reference sequence). This CDR3 comprises 12 residues. The CDR3 reads CAWSRGSYGYTF. The DNA of the CDR3 is TGTGCCTGGAGCCGGGGTAGCTATGGCTACACCTTC. Variable domain in full (rest from reference TRBV30 and TRBJ1-2): SQTIHQWPATLVQPVGSPLSLECTVEGTSNPNLYWYRQAAGRGLQLLFYSVGIGQISSEVPQNLSASRPQDRQFILSSKKLLLSDSGFYLCAWSRGSYGYTFGSGTRLTVV.

The rearrangement links TRBV9 to TRBJ2-7; TRBD1 is a possible D gene (5 bases). V lost 0 bases to trimming and J lost 1 base, with 14 bases between them. This CDR3 spans 16 amino acids. Germline V gives CDR1 SGDLS, CDR2 YYNGEE. CDR3 residues: CASSVAQGAGSYEQYF. CDR3 sequence (DNA): TGTGCCAGCAGCGTAGCACAAGGGGCTGGGTCCTACGAGCAGTACTTC.

The chain employs TRBV6-5 and TRBJ1-1; the D is unclear. The CDR3 is 16 residues long. Trimming removed 0 bases at V and 1 base at J, with 12 bases between. CDR1 is MNHEY and CDR2 is SVGAGI in the germline V gene. The CDR3 coding sequence is TGTGCCAGCAGTTACTCGGGAGTCGTGGGGAACACTGAAGCTTTCTTT. It yields the protein CASSYSGVVGNTEAFF.

CDR3 amino acids: CASSAQGASTEAFF. The CDR3 DNA is TGTGCCAGCTCAGCACAGGGGGCAAGCACTGAAGCTTTCTTT. The chain carries TRBV18 and TRBJ1-1, with 9 nucleotides matching TRBD1. This CDR3 comprises 14 residues. The germline CDR1 and CDR2 sequences are KGHSH and LQKENI. The J segment lost 4 bases and the V segment lost 5 bases, leaving 5 bases of the junction unmatched.

This clone was counted only a few times. This chain links TRBV9 with TRBJ2-1; a weak D match, TRBD2 (5 bases). The CDR3 loop spans 16 amino acids. CDR1 SGDLS and CDR2 YYNGEE come from the germline V gene. Trimming took off 0 bases at V and 8 bases at J, with 18 bases between the two ends. The CDR3 DNA reads as TGTGCCAGCAGCGTAGCTAGTACTAGGACGTCACATGAGCAGTTCTTC. This encodes CASSVASTRTSHEQFF.

The chain employs TRBV15 and TRBJ1-5; D possibly corresponds to TRBD1 (6 bases). From germline, CDR1 is LNHNV and CDR2 YYDKDF (reference sequence). The CDR3 has 13 amino acids. Trimming pared 8 bases from V and 1 base from J, leaving 9 bases between. CDR3 residues: CATAQGSNQPQHF. For the CDR3, the DNA is TGTGCCACCGCTCAGGGGAGCAATCAGCCCCAGCATTTT.

The chain joins TRBV4-2 to TRBJ2-7; 10 bases match TRBD2. The CDR3 sequence is 19 residues long. Trimming removed 0 bases from V and 2 bases from J; junction bases left unmatched: 13. CDR1 LGHNA and CDR2 YNFKEQ come from the germline V gene. The chain's CDR3 is CASSQEGPSGRILTYEQYF. CDR3 coding DNA: TGTGCCAGCAGCCAAGAGGGCCCTAGCGGGAGAATCCTCACCTACGAGCAGTACTTC.

This clone was seen more than once but under ten times. The chain has TRBV7-9 and TRBJ2-1, with TRBD2 matching 16 bases. Per germline, CDR1 SEHNR and CDR2 FQNEAQ (reference sequence). The CDR3 is 17 residues long. The trim removed 1 base at V and 12 bases at J, leaving 9 bases unmatched. This chain's CDR3 is CASSLGSGTSGGAGQFF. The CDR3 DNA is TGTGCCAGCAGCTTAGGGTCCGGGACTAGCGGGGGGGCGGGGCAGTTCTTC.

The genes are TRBV6-1 and TRBJ1-5; the D gene is possibly TRBD1 (6 bases). The germline gives CDR1 MNHNS, CDR2 SASEGT. Deletions cut 5 bases from V and 4 bases from J, with 12 bases between. CDR3 length equals 14 residues. CDR3 region: CASSIRQENQPQHF. In DNA form, the CDR3 reads TGTGCCAGCAGTATAAGACAGGAGAATCAGCCCCAGCATTTT.

The chain joins TRBV28 to TRBJ1-3, with a weak D call TRBD1 (6 bases). Deletions cut 7 bases from V and 0 bases from J, with 16 bases between. Per germline, CDR1 MDHEN and CDR2 SYDVKM. The CDR3 runs 16 residues. The CDR3 loop is CASNPGGPYSGNTIYF. The CDR3, as DNA: TGTGCCAGCAACCCGGGGGGGCCCTACTCTGGAAACACCATATATTTT.

This clone has only a few counts. V and J are TRBV5-4 and TRBJ1-1, with unresolved D. V was pared by 4 bases and J by 0 bases, with 13 bases between. This CDR3 has 15 amino acids. Germline loops: CDR1 SGHNT, CDR2 YYREEE (reference sequence). CDR3 bases: TGTGCCAGCAGCCGTGGGAACGGGATGAACACTGAAGCTTTCTTT. Residues: CASSRGNGMNTEAFF.

V and J are TRBV11-1 and TRBJ2-1, with D maybe TRBD1 (9 bases). V was pared by 4 bases and J by 4 bases, with 26 bases between. Germline V gives CDR1 SGHAT, CDR2 FQDESV (reference sequence). CDR3 length: 19 residues. Here the CDR3 reads CASSSGGAYRDRVYNEQFF. As DNA, the CDR3 is TGTGCCAGCAGCTCCGGGGGGGCATACCGGGACAGGGTTTACAATGAGCAGTTCTTC.

The V call is TRBV7-3, the J call TRBJ2-5; perhaps TRBD2 as D (5 bases). The CDR3 covers 14 residues. CDR1 and CDR2 (germline): SGHTA, FQGTGA. V was cut by 5 bases and J by 3 bases, with 13 bases left in between. The DNA of the CDR3 is TGTGCCAGCAGCCTACGAGGGTTCGAAGAGACCCAGTACTTC. Translated, it gives CASSLRGFEETQYF.

The chain employs TRBV7-9 and TRBJ1-1; D unclear. Per germline, CDR1 SEHNR and CDR2 FQNEAQ (reference sequence). This CDR3 has 13 amino acids. The V and J ends lost 4 bases and 7 bases respectively, with 13 bases between them. The CDR3 here is CASSSGRGVEAFF. The CDR3 bases are TGTGCCAGCAGCTCTGGACGGGGAGTTGAAGCTTTCTTT.

The V gene is TRBV6-6, the J gene TRBJ1-1; D unclear. Trimming removed 8 bases from V and 1 base from J, with 11 bases in between. The germline CDR1 and CDR2 sequences are MNHNY and SVGAGI (reference sequence). The CDR3 runs to 13 residues. CDR3 residues: CASAVQANTEAFF. CDR3 DNA: TGTGCCAGCGCCGTCCAAGCGAACACTGAAGCTTTCTTT.

CDR3 in amino acids: CASRQGQRTEAFF. The CDR3 coding sequence is TGTGCCAGCAGACAGGGACAACGAACTGAAGCTTTCTTT. The chain has TRBV27 and TRBJ1-1; a weak D match, TRBD1 (6 bases). CDR1 is MNHEY, CDR2 SMNVEV, per germline (reference sequence). The germline V and J ends were trimmed by 6 bases and 5 bases, with 13 bases remaining between them. The CDR3 spans 13 residues.

This chain uses TRBV10-2 with TRBJ1-2; the D gene is possibly TRBD1 (5 bases). Looked up from germline, CDR1 is WSHSY and CDR2 is SAAADI. V lost 5 bases and J lost 4, with 8 bases in between. This CDR3 comprises 12 residues. The DNA for the CDR3 is TGCGCCAGCAGTAAAGACAGCTATGGCTACACCTTC. It encodes CASSKDSYGYTF.

This chain joins TRBV7-2 and TRBJ2-3; 14 bases fit TRBD2. Germline CDR1 reads SGHTA; CDR2 reads FQGNSA. The CDR3 spans 18 residues. V lost 2 bases to trimming and J lost 0 bases; unmatched junction nucleotides: 4. DNA for the CDR3: TGTGCCAGCAGCTTACGACTAGCGGGGGGGCTGAGCACAGATACGCAGTATTTT. Translation: CASSLRLAGGLSTDTQYF.